This T cell receptor (beta chain) is drawn from a study of control samples from healthy donors and cancer patients. The data were produced by immunoSEQ multiplex PCR, yet TCRdb's version contains in-frame clones alone and is incomplete. Of roughly 80,000 clones listed, over 85% are singletons. Trimming left V 1 base short and J 5 bases short, with 20 bases between. The CDR3 is 17 amino acids. The germline gives CDR1 SGHNT, CDR2 YENEEA. The rearrangement joins TRBV11-3 to TRBJ1-1, with D maybe TRBD1 (6 bases). The clonotype originates from a woman aged 55-69 years with head and neck cancer. The sample consisted of PBMCs. CDR3 sequence: CASSLASVGGLHTEAFF. The CDR3 DNA follows: TGTGCCAGCAGCTTAGCATCCGTAGGGGGGCTTCATACTGAAGCTTTCTTT.